Sequencing of this T cell receptor beta chain was carried out in a study of Ad26.COV2.S vaccination and SARS-CoV-2 variants. Study-level background: Among those in the COV1001 Ad26.COV2.S trial arm was the donor.

Points from the study as a whole: Recipients of either vaccine or placebo displayed similar breadth of non-spike TCRs.

The CDR3 length is 12 residues. Trimming stripped 4 bases from V and 4 bases from J, with 8 bases between. Germline values: CDR1 LNHDA, CDR2 SQIVND (reference sequence). With respect to this clone: Its target is not known.

As to treatment: approximately 18 received Ad26.COV2.S at low or high dose, single or two shots; about 5 received placebo; per-sample allocation not given. Specimens were obtained on day 63 following the first vaccine or placebo injection. In Boston, an adult donor aged 18-55 years took part. Here immunoSEQ multiplex PCR was the method, and the copy in TCRdb shows in-frame clones only, minus some. Of 300,000 to 400,000 clones in the sample, about 88% are singletons; the top ten hold around 6.4%. The origin of this receptor is a person between 18 and 59 years old who received the Ad26.COV2.S COVID-19 vaccine or a placebo. The rearrangement uses TRBV19 and TRBJ2-7; D call uncertain. Sequenced here: peripheral blood, sampled in a trial of Ad26.COV2.S vaccine versus placebo. In DNA form, the CDR3 reads TGTGCCAGTAGTACGGACGGATACGAGCAGTACTTC. Amino acids: CASSTDGYEQYF.